The entry below gives a single TCR beta chain sequence along with its context. The CDR3 is 16 amino acids. The germline gives CDR1 SGDLS, CDR2 YYNGEE. J was trimmed by 5 bases and V by 0 bases; bases with no gene match: 4. Using immunoSEQ multiplex PCR, the repertoire was profiled, and TCRdb retains in-frame clones only, with some absent. The sample holds about 350,000 clones, around nine tenths seen once. The data were obtained in a study of blood T cell repertoires in COVID-19. The source material was PBMCs or T cells enriched from blood (not recorded which). The chain carries TRBV9 and TRBJ2-5, with TRBD2 identical over 13 bases. The TCR originated in a woman aged 25 to 39 who had been exposed to COVID-19. CDR3 residues: CASSVAGLAGRETQYF. The CDR3 DNA is TGTGCCAGCAGCGTAGCGGGACTAGCGGGAAGGGAGACCCAGTACTTC.